This TCR beta chain is from a study of beta chain features in type 1 diabetes. The wider study: Sorted cells examined across all samples numbered some 98 million.

With respect to this clone: The antigen is not known.

The CDR3 runs to 13 residues. Germline CDR1 is MGHRA and CDR2 is YSYEKL. The ends were cut back, 0 bases at V and 3 bases at J, with 6 bases in the middle. Sorting that relied on CD45RO/CCR7/CD25/CD127/CD95/CD27 yielded CD4+ naive, central memory, regulatory and stem cell-like memory cells. Sequencing targeted expressed TCRB transcripts, as all isolated RNA had been reverse transcribed. Method: immunoSEQ multiplex PCR; TCRdb's copy keeps in-frame clones and lacks some. The profile shows a few hundred thousand clones, 12% to 15% of them singletons. Findings and limits, study-wide: PCR might favor shorter templates, equally in patients and controls.

The chain joins TRBV4-1 to TRBJ2-7; D not resolved. The receptor comes from a man aged 25-45 years in good health. The sequenced sample consisted of central memory CD4+ T cells from blood. The CDR3 region is CASSQDSSYEQYF. The CDR3 DNA reads as TGCGCCAGCAGCCAAGATAGCAGCTACGAGCAGTACTTC.